What follows are 32 T cell receptor beta chains derived from one specimen sequenced in a study of OX40 agonist ivuxolimab in advanced cancers. This table comes from immunoSEQ multiplex PCR, and its TCRdb copy is limited to in-frame clones, with some not included. The sample carries about 45,000 clones, 85% to 95% recorded once. Specimen: CD4+ or CD8+ T cells sorted from blood, collected in a trial of the OX40 agonist ivuxolimab. These TCRs come from an adult with an advanced solid tumor such as melanoma, head and neck, liver or kidney cancer.

The rearrangement links TRBV20-1 to TRBJ2-7, with D tentatively TRBD2 (6 bases). CDR3 length: 11 amino acids. Trimming shortened V by 3 bases and J by 9 bases, and 12 bases separated the two germline ends. Germline values: CDR1 DFQATT, CDR2 SNEGSKA (reference sequence). CDR3 in amino acids: CSASEAGLQYF. CDR3 DNA: TGCAGTGCTAGCGAGGCGGGACTGCAGTACTTC.

The V call is TRBV5-6, the J call TRBJ2-3, with TRBD1 as a possible D gene (6 bases). The germline V gene encodes CDR1 SGHDT and CDR2 YYEEEE. The V end lost 0 bases, the J end lost 5 bases, and 10 bases lay between the germline ends. This CDR3 contains 14 residues. This CDR3 reads CASSLGQGQDTQYF. The CDR3 nucleotides read TGTGCCAGCAGCTTGGGGCAGGGGCAAGATACGCAGTATTTT. Full variable domain (rest looked up from reference TRBV5-6 and TRBJ2-3): DAGVTQSPTHLIKTRGQQVTLRCSPKSGHDTVSWYQQALGQGPQFIFQYYEEEERQRGNFPDRFSGHQFPNYSSELNVNALLLGDSALYLCASSLGQGQDTQYFGPGTRLTVL.

The chain joins TRBV29-1 to TRBJ2-2; no firm D call. This CDR3 contains 13 residues. Between the trimmed V and J ends, which lost 2 bases and 0 bases, there was a span of 4 bases. The V gene's germline CDR1 is SQVTM and CDR2 ANQGSEA. CDR3 coding DNA: TGCAGCGTTGAACTTCCGAACACCGGGGAGCTGTTTTTT. It yields the protein CSVELPNTGELFF.

This chain links TRBV4-3 with TRBJ1-1; possibly TRBD1 for D (6 bases). V dropped 0 bases and J dropped 1 base, with 12 bases sitting between them. The length of the CDR3 is 16 residues. Germline V lookup: CDR1 LGHNA, CDR2 YSLEER. This CDR3 reads CASSQDQGGRNTEAFF. The CDR3 DNA is TGCGCCAGCAGCCAAGATCAAGGGGGACGGAACACTGAAGCTTTCTTT.

The rearrangement uses TRBV2 and TRBJ1-2, with D perhaps matching TRBD1 (5 bases). Trimming cost V 7 bases and J 6 bases, with 15 bases left between them. Germline-derived CDR1 and CDR2 are SNHLY and FYNNEI. The CDR3 length is 13 residues. The CDR3 region is CASNYGGVDGYTF. In DNA, the CDR3 is TGTGCCAGCAACTATGGGGGGGTCGATGGCTACACCTTC.

The chain couples TRBV14 to TRBJ2-5, with D uncertain. The J call is uncertain, as TRBJ2-7 better fits the DNA end. This CDR3 has 14 residues. Germline V gene lookup returns CDR1 SGHDN and CDR2 FVKESK. The CDR3 nucleotides are TGTGCCAGCAGCCAAGGCGGCAGGACCTACGAGCAGTACTTC. Translated: CASSQGGRTYEQYF.

The chain links TRBV19 to TRBJ2-1; unclear D gene. The CDR3 extends over 12 amino acids. Germline-derived CDR1 and CDR2 are LNHDA and SQIVND (reference sequence). V was pared by 1 base and J by 8 bases, with 6 bases between. As DNA, the CDR3 is TGTGCCAGTAGTATAGTGCGCGATGAGCAGTTCTTC. It translates to CASSIVRDEQFF.

V and J are TRBV9 and TRBJ2-1; tentatively, D is TRBD2 (6 bases). The CDR3 totals 15 residues. The germline CDR1 and CDR2 sequences are SGDLS and YYNGEE. The V end was cut by 4 bases, the J end by 8 bases, with 19 bases between. The CDR3 is CASSSGQGGGYEQFF. The CDR3 DNA reads as TGTGCCAGCAGCTCTGGGCAGGGTGGGGGGTATGAGCAGTTCTTC. Full variable domain (outside the CDR3, taken from reference TRBV9 and TRBJ2-1): DSGVTQTPKHLITATGQRVTLRCSPRSGDLSVYWYQQSLDQGLQFLIQYYNGEERAKGNILERFSAQQFPDLHSELNLSSLELGDSALYFCASSSGQGGGYEQFFGPGTRLTVL.

The V call is TRBV9, the J call TRBJ2-3; 8 nucleotides align to TRBD2. After removal of 1 base from V and 2 bases from J, the junction contained 9 bases not matched to a gene. The CDR3 is made up of 17 amino acids. Germline values: CDR1 SGDLS, CDR2 YYNGEE. The CDR3 here is CASSVQPREGFTDTQYF. CDR3 DNA sequence: TGTGCCAGCAGCGTACAACCCCGGGAGGGATTCACAGATACGCAGTATTTT.

This chain uses TRBV5-8 with TRBJ2-4, with D perhaps TRBD1 or TRBD2 (5 bases each). V dropped 4 bases and J dropped 8 bases, with 16 bases sitting between them. Germline V gene sequence: CDR1 SGHTS, CDR2 YDEGEE. The CDR3 has 14 amino acids. CDR3 in DNA: TGTGCCAGCAGCCCCGGAGACGTGGGGGACATTCAGTACTTC. Amino acid sequence: CASSPGDVGDIQYF.

This chain links TRBV28 with TRBJ2-5; 7 positions match TRBD1. The J call may be wrong; the DNA end is better matched by TRBJ2-7. Germline CDR1 and CDR2: MDHEN and SYDVKM. This CDR3 region has 16 residues. CDR3 coding DNA: TGTGCCAGCAGTTTGCGTCGGGCAGGGGGAGCCTACGAGCAGTACTTC. Its translation: CASSLRRAGGAYEQYF.

Written as DNA, the CDR3 is TGCGCCAGCAGCATTTTCGGCGATCAGCCCCAGCATTTT. Translation: CASSIFGDQPQHF. The chain joins TRBV5-1 to TRBJ1-5; D uncertain. V lost 4 bases, J lost 5 bases, and 10 bases lay in between. The CDR3 is 13 residues long. CDR1 and CDR2 (germline): SGHRS, YFSETQ.

This clone was observed once. J is TRBJ2-5 and V is TRBV19; D ambiguous. The V gene's germline CDR1 is LNHDA and CDR2 SQIVND (reference sequence). CDR3 length equals 13 residues. Trimming stripped 4 bases from V and 6 bases from J, with 12 bases between. The chain's CDR3 is CASSSFSFQTQYF. As DNA, the CDR3 is TGTGCCAGTAGTAGCTTCAGCTTCCAGACCCAGTACTTC.

This chain uses TRBV6-5 with TRBJ2-2; D is unresolved. V shed 5 bases and J shed 6 bases, with 7 bases lying between them. Germline assignment: CDR1 MNHEY and CDR2 SVGAGI. The CDR3 has 12 residues. The CDR3 bases are TGTGCCAGCAGTCCCGACCCCGGGGAGCTGTTTTTT. Translation gives CASSPDPGELFF.

The V and J genes are TRBV27 and TRBJ2-7, with a tentative D call TRBD1 (5 bases). Trimming removed 0 bases from V and 4 bases from J, with 10 bases in between. This CDR3 region has 14 residues. From germline, CDR1 is MNHEY and CDR2 SMNVEV (reference sequence). CDR3 residues: CASSLSLDSYEQYF. CDR3 nucleotides: TGTGCCAGCAGTTTATCCCTTGACAGTTACGAGCAGTACTTC.

This clone was found a few times. The rearrangement uses TRBV28 and TRBJ2-3; D is possibly TRBD1 or TRBD2 (6 bases each). CDR3 length: 12 amino acids. V lost 7 bases to trimming and J lost 11 bases, with 16 bases between them. CDR1 and CDR2 (germline): MDHEN, SYDVKM. The CDR3 sequence: CASMKAGDWQYF. CDR3 in DNA: TGTGCCAGCATGAAAGCAGGGGACTGGCAGTATTTT.

The chain has TRBV2 and TRBJ2-7; the D gene is possibly TRBD2 (7 bases). Trimming cost V 10 bases and J 3 bases, with 25 bases left between them. This CDR3 contains 16 residues. Germline CDR1 SNHLY, CDR2 FYNNEI. The CDR3 reads CAILSGDGGLYYEQYF. The DNA of the CDR3 is TGTGCCATCTTAAGCGGAGACGGGGGGCTCTACTACGAGCAGTACTTC.

The V call is TRBV7-3, the J call TRBJ2-2, with TRBD2 matching 12 bases. V shed 5 bases and J 5 bases; nucleotides not matched to a gene: 15. The germline gives CDR1 SGHTA, CDR2 FQGTGA. The CDR3 has 19 residues. The CDR3 region is CASSPSIIRLAGETGELFF. The CDR3 DNA is TGTGCCAGCAGCCCCTCTATTATCCGACTAGCGGGAGAAACCGGGGAGCTGTTTTTT.

This clone was counted between two and nine times. J is TRBJ1-5 and V is TRBV9; perhaps TRBD1 as D (5 bases). Germline assignment: CDR1 SGDLS and CDR2 YYNGEE. Trimming stripped 1 base from V and 2 bases from J, with 10 bases between. The CDR3 is 15 residues long. The chain's CDR3 is CASSVSGQGNQPQHF. The CDR3 bases are TGTGCCAGCAGCGTATCGGGGCAGGGCAATCAGCCCCAGCATTTT.

The rearrangement joins TRBV4-1 to TRBJ1-1; 7 bases are shared with TRBD1. The V gene's germline CDR1 is MGHRA and CDR2 YSYEKL. J was trimmed by 0 bases and V by 6 bases; bases with no gene match: 10. The CDR3 consists of 16 residues. The CDR3 coding sequence is TGCGCCAGCAGGTACGACAGGGCGAGCATGAACACTGAAGCTTTCTTT. Its translation: CASRYDRASMNTEAFF.

The rearrangement joins TRBV2 to TRBJ2-7, with 7 positions matching TRBD2. This CDR3 is built from 16 residues. Per germline, CDR1 SNHLY and CDR2 FYNNEI. Unmatched junction bases numbered 10, after V lost 5 bases and J lost 0 bases. This CDR3 reads CASSPWPAGLSYEQYF. The CDR3 DNA reads TGTGCCAGCAGTCCCTGGCCAGCGGGACTCTCCTACGAGCAGTACTTC.

As concerns this clone: An end of the junction differs from the germline gene, which may be a read error. V and J are TRBV6-1 and TRBJ1-2, with D possibly matching TRBD1 (5 bases). The length of the CDR3 is 14 residues. Germline V gene sequence: CDR1 MNHNS, CDR2 SASEGT. CDR3 bases: TGTGCCAGCAGTGATCAGGGACCAACCTCTATGGCCTCCTTC. Amino acid sequence: CASSDQGPTSMASF.

V and J are TRBV14 and TRBJ2-2; 14 nucleotides match TRBD2. V lost 1 base to trimming and J lost 0 bases; unmatched junction nucleotides: 4. CDR3 size: 19 residues. Germline V gene data show CDR1 as SGHDN and CDR2 as FVKESK. CDR3 residues: CASSQVKGLAGANTGELFF. As DNA, the CDR3 is TGTGCCAGCAGCCAAGTAAAGGGACTAGCGGGAGCGAACACCGGGGAGCTGTTTTTT.

V usage is TRBV11-3 and J usage is TRBJ1-1; 7 bases are a match to TRBD1. The V segment lost 4 bases and the J segment 5 bases; nucleotides outside the gene matches: 1. There are 12 residues in the CDR3. Germline V gene data show CDR1 as SGHNT and CDR2 as YENEEA. The chain's CDR3 is CASSSRGTEAFF. In nucleotides, the CDR3 is TGTGCCAGCAGCTCCAGGGGGACTGAAGCTTTCTTT. Drawing the rest from reference TRBV11-3 and TRBJ1-1, the complete variable domain is EAGVVQSPRYKIIEKKQPVAFWCNPISGHNTLYWYLQNLGQGPELLIRYENEEAVDDSQLPKDRFSAERLKGVDSTLKIQPAELGDSAVYLCASSSRGTEAFFGQGTRLTVV.

This chain connects TRBV4-3 to TRBJ2-3; D unresolved. This CDR3 has 15 residues. CDR1 is LGHNA and CDR2 is YSLEER in the germline V gene. Trimming shortened V by 0 bases and J by 5 bases, and 12 bases separated the two germline ends. The CDR3 reads CASSQESYPRDTQYF. In DNA form, the CDR3 reads TGCGCCAGCAGCCAAGAGTCCTACCCGAGAGATACGCAGTATTTT.

The genes are TRBV30 and TRBJ2-1; D unresolved. Germline V gene sequence: CDR1 GTSNPN, CDR2 SVGIG (reference sequence). CDR3 length equals 12 residues. The V and J ends lost 1 base and 3 bases respectively, with 4 bases between them. CDR3 nucleotide sequence: TGTGCCTGGAGTGGGGTCTACAATGAGCAGTTCTTC. Protein sequence: CAWSGVYNEQFF.

This chain uses TRBV6-1 with TRBJ2-5; 13 nucleotides align to TRBD2. V shed 8 bases, J shed 0 bases, and the junction held 3 bases outside the gene matches. The CDR3 sequence is 15 residues long. Looked up from germline, CDR1 is MNHNS and CDR2 is SASEGT. This CDR3 is CASGGLAGYQETQYF. The CDR3 bases are TGTGCCAGCGGGGGACTAGCGGGATACCAAGAGACCCAGTACTTC.

The chain links TRBV11-3 to TRBJ2-1; TRBD2 aligns across 7 bases. The CDR3 runs 13 residues. The ends lost 5 bases at V and 4 bases at J; junction bases unmatched: 2. CDR1 is SGHNT and CDR2 is YENEEA in the germline V gene. The chain's CDR3 is CASSLGGYNEQFF. CDR3 sequence (DNA): TGTGCCAGCAGCCTGGGGGGGTACAATGAGCAGTTCTTC.

The chain employs TRBV30 and TRBJ2-7; 7 nucleotides line up with TRBD1. The CDR3 consists of 14 residues. CDR1 and CDR2 (germline): GTSNPN, SVGIG (reference sequence). With 4 bases clipped from V and 6 bases from J, the junction kept 12 bases outside the gene matches. The CDR3 region is CAWTLDRPFFEQYF. CDR3 DNA: TGTGCCTGGACCCTGGACAGGCCGTTTTTCGAGCAGTACTTC. The entire variable domain, with the rest obtained from reference TRBV30 and TRBJ2-7, is as follows: SQTIHQWPATLVQPVGSPLSLECTVEGTSNPNLYWYRQAAGRGLQLLFYSVGIGQISSEVPQNLSASRPQDRQFILSSKKLLLSDSGFYLCAWTLDRPFFEQYFGPGTRLTVT.

The J gene is TRBJ2-7, the V gene TRBV10-3; 8 bases match TRBD2. V dropped 0 bases and J dropped 6; count of bases not matched to a gene: 7. This CDR3 region has 15 residues. Looked up from germline, CDR1 is ENHRY and CDR2 is SYGVKD. This CDR3 reads CAISESGTSVGEQYF. CDR3 sequence (DNA): TGTGCCATCAGTGAGTCCGGGACTAGTGTTGGCGAGCAGTACTTC.

This clone is labeled medium-sized. The V and J genes are TRBV7-8 and TRBJ2-7; 7 bases are shared with TRBD1. The trim removed 8 bases at V and 0 bases at J, leaving 10 bases unmatched. The CDR3 covers 15 residues. Germline V gene data show CDR1 as SGHVS and CDR2 as FQNEAQ. As DNA, the CDR3 is TGTGCCAGCGAACCAATCGGGACAGTCTCCTACGAGCAGTACTTC. The encoded protein is CASEPIGTVSYEQYF.

The chain links TRBV27 to TRBJ1-1; 8 positions agree with TRBD1. Trimming cost V 1 base and J 3 bases; bases outside gene matches: 19. The CDR3 extends over 20 amino acids. Germline V gene sequence: CDR1 MNHEY, CDR2 SMNVEV (reference sequence). The CDR3 sequence: CASSLFPPGSLQGGYTEAFF. CDR3 sequence (DNA): TGTGCCAGCAGTTTATTCCCCCCGGGGAGCTTACAGGGGGGTTACACTGAAGCTTTCTTT.